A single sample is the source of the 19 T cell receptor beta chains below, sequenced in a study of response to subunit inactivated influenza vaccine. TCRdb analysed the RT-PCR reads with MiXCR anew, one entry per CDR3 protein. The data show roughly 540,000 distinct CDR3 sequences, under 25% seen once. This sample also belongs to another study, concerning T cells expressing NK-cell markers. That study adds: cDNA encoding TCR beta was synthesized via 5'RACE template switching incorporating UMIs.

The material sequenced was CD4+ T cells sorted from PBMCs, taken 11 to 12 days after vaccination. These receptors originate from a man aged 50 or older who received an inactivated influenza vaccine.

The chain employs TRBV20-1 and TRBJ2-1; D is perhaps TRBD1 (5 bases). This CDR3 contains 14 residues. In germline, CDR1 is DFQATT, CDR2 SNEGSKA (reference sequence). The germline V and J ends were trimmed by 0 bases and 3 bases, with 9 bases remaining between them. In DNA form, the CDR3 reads TGCAGTGCTAGAGAGACAGAAATCTACAATGAGCAGTTCTTC. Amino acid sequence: CSARETEIYNEQFF.

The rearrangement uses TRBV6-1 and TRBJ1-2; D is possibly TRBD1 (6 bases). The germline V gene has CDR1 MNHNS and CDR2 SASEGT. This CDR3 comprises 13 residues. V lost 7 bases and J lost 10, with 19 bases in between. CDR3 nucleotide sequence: TGTGCCAGCATGCCCCCAGGGCAGGGGCCCTACACCTTC. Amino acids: CASMPPGQGPYTF.

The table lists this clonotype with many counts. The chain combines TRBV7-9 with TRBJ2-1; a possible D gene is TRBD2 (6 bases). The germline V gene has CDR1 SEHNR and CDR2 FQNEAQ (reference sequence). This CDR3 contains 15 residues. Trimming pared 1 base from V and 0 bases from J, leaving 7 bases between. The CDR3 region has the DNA TGTGCCAGCAGCTTAGTGACTAGCTCCTACAATGAGCAGTTCTTC. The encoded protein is CASSLVTSSYNEQFF.

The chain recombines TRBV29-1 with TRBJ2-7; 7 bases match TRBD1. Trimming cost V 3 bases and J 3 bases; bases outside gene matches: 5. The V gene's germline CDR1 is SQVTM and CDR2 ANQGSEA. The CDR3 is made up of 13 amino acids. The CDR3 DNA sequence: TGCAGCGTTGATATAGGGGGCAACTACGAGCAGTACTTC. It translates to CSVDIGGNYEQYF.

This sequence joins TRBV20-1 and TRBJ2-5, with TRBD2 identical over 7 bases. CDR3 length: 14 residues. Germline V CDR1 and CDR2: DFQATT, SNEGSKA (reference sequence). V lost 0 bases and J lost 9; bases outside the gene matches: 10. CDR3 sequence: CSARDRRGGDAQYF. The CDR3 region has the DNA TGCAGTGCTAGAGATCGCCGGGGAGGGGATGCCCAGTACTTC.

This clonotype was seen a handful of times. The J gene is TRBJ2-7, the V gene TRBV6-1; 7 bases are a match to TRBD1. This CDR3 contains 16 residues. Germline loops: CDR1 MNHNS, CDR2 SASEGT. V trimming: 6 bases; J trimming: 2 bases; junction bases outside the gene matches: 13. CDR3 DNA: TGTGCCAGCAGGGACTTGGTCCGGGACAGAGCCTACGAGCAGTACTTC. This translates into CASRDLVRDRAYEQYF.

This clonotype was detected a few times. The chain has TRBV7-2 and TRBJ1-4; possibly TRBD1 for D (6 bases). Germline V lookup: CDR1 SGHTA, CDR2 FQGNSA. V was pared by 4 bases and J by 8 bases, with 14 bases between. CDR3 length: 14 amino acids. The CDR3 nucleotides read TGTGCCAGCAGCTCCAGGGGCCGGTACGAAAAACTGTTTTTT. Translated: CASSSRGRYEKLFF.

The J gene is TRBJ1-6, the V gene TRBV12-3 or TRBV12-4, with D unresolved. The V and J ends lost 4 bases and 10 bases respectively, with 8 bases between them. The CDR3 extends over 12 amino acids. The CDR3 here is CASSYPGSPLHF. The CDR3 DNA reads TGTGCCAGCAGTTATCCCGGATCACCCCTCCACTTT.

CDR3 loop: CASSQDPSGTGGETQYF. CDR3 bases: TGCGCCAGCAGCCAAGACCCCTCCGGGACAGGGGGAGAGACCCAGTACTTC. The rearrangement joins TRBV4-3 to TRBJ2-5; 11 nucleotides agree with TRBD1. The CDR3 runs 17 residues. V shed 0 bases, J shed 4 bases, and the junction held 7 bases outside the gene matches. Germline CDR1 is LGHNA and CDR2 is YSLEER.

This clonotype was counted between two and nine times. The CDR3 spells CASSARQGVTDTQYF. Written as DNA, the CDR3 is TGTGCCAGCAGCGCCCGACAGGGGGTCACAGATACGCAGTATTTT. The genes are TRBV9 and TRBJ2-3; 9 nucleotides line up with TRBD1. The CDR3 loop spans 15 amino acids. V shed 3 bases, J shed 2 bases, and the junction held 4 bases outside the gene matches. The germline gives CDR1 SGDLS, CDR2 YYNGEE.

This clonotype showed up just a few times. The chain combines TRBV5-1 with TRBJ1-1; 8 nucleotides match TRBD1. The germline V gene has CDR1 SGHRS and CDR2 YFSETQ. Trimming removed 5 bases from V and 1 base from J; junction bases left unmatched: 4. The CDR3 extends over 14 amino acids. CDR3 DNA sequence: TGCGCCAGCAGACCGGACAGGGAGAACACTGAAGCTTTCTTT. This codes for CASRPDRENTEAFF.

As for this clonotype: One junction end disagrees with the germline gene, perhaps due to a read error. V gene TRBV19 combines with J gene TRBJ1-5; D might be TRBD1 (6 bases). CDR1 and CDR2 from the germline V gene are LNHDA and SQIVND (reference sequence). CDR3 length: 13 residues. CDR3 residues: CASSTTQGQPHHF. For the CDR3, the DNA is TGTGCCAGTAGTACGACACAGGGTCAGCCCCATCATTTT. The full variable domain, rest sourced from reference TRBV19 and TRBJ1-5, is DGGITQSPKYLFRKEGQNVTLSCEQNLNHDAMYWYRQDPGQGLRLIYYSQIVNDFQKGDIAEGYSVSREKKESFPLTVTSAQKNPTAFYLCASSTTQGQPHHFGDGTRLSIL.

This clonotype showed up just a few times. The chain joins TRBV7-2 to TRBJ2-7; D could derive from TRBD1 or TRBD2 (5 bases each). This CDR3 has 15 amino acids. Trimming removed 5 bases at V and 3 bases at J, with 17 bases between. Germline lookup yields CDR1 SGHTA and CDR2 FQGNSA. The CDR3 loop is CASSPGQPGDYEQYF. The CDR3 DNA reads TGTGCCAGCAGCCCAGGGCAGCCCGGGGACTACGAGCAGTACTTC.

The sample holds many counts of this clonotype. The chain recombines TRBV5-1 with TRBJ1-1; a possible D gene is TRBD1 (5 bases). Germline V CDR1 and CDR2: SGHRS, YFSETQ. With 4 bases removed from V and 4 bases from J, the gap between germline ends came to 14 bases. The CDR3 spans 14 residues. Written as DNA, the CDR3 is TGCGCCAGCAGCGTGGACACCCGGGGCACTGAAGCTTTCTTT. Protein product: CASSVDTRGTEAFF.

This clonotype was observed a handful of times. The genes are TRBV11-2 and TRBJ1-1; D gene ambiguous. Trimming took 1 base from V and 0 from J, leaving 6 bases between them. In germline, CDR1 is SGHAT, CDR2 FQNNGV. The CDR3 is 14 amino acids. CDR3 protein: CASSLVVLNTEAFF. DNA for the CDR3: TGTGCCAGCAGCTTAGTTGTTTTGAACACTGAAGCTTTCTTT.

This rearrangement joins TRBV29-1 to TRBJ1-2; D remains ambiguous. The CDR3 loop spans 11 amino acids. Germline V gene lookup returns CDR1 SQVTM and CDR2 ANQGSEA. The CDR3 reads CSGAEGYGYTF. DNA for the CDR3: TGCAGTGGAGCGGAGGGATATGGCTACACCTTC.

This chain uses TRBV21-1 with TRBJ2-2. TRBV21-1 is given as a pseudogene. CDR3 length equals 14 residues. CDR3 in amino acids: CATMYRVNTGELFF. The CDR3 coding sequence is TGTGCCACCATGTATAGGGTGAACACCGGGGAGCTGTTTTTT.

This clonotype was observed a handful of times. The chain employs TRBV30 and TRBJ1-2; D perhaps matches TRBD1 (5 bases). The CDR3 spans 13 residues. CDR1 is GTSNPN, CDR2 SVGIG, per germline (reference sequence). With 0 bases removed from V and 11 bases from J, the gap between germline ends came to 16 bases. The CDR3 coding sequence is TGTGCCTGGAGTGTACGAGGAAGGGGAAGGTACACCTTC. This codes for CAWSVRGRGRYTF. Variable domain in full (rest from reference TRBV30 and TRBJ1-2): SQTIHQWPATLVQPVGSPLSLECTVEGTSNPNLYWYRQAAGRGLQLLFYSVGIGQISSEVPQNLSASRPQDRQFILSSKKLLLSDSGFYLCAWSVRGRGRYTFGSGTRLTVV.

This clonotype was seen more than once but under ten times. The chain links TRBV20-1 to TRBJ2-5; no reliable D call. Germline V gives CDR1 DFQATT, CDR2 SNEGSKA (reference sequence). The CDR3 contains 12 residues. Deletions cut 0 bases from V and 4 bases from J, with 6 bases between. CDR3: CSARDLVETQYF. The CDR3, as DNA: TGCAGTGCTAGAGATCTGGTAGAGACCCAGTACTTC.